The clone carrying this T cell receptor (beta chain) has just one count. Antigen specificity is unknown. The PCR was carried out with 60 Vbeta primers and 13 Jbeta primers. Authors' processing steps: Unique TCR beta chains numbered around 80 million in a later analysis, with around 10 million shared. Assay: immunoSEQ multiplex PCR; the TCRdb copy retains only in-frame clones and omits some. V and J calls and clone size are given by that table; D and trimming were obtained from the DNA. This table holds about 130,000 clones, 74% found once. The sample comes from a study of cytomegalovirus exposure and HLA in healthy donors. Study-wide results and caveats: Most TCR sequences showed up rarely, but some public TCRs showed up in many donors.

Trimming took off 6 bases at V and 6 bases at J, with 12 bases between the two ends. The CDR3 is 13 residues long. In germline, CDR1 is SGHNT, CDR2 YYREEE (reference sequence). J is TRBJ1-4 and V is TRBV5-4; D is possibly TRBD1 (5 bases). This TCR came from a young man in good health and CMV-seropositive. Sequenced input: PBMCs. CDR3 sequence: CASTSGGDEKLFF. The CDR3 coding sequence is TGTGCCAGCACCTCCGGGGGGGATGAAAAACTGTTTTTT.